The entry below gives a single T cell receptor (beta chain) sequence along with its context. Assay used: immunoSEQ multiplex PCR; TCRdb lists only in-frame clones, some missing. Found here are fewer than 110,000 clones, around 90% of them singletons; the top ten hold roughly 1.3%. This sample stems from a study of blood T cell repertoires in COVID-19. Study-wide context: The samples span acute and convalescent COVID-19 from the United States, Italy and Spain.

The sequenced sample consisted of peripheral blood. This sequence was found in a woman in her 30s with acute or convalescent COVID-19.

This CDR3 is CASNRDREANTIYF. The DNA for the CDR3 is TGTGCCAGCAACCGGGACAGGGAGGCAAACACCATATATTTT. The rearrangement links TRBV6-5 to TRBJ1-3, with 9 nucleotides matching TRBD1. CDR1 is MNHEY, CDR2 SVGAGI, per germline. V lost 7 bases to trimming and J lost 6 bases; unmatched junction nucleotides: 7. The CDR3 is 14 residues long.